The clone carrying this T cell receptor (beta chain) has only a few counts. The CDR3 covers 13 residues. CDR1 and CDR2 from the germline V gene are SQVTM and ANQGSEA. Trimming took 4 bases from V and 4 from J, leaving 10 bases between them. Assay execution proceeded at the deep level. Here immunoSEQ multiplex PCR was the method, and the copy in TCRdb shows in-frame clones only, minus some. The sample lists some 240,000 clones, over 50% seen once, with approximately 10% in the top ten. None of the donors, who were healthy HIV-negative adults, had recently had acute infections or vaccinations. These data are taken from a study of shared clonotypes between healthy human individuals.

The sequencing input was memory CD4+ T cells sorted from blood. The subset here: CD45RA-negative fraction. This receptor was obtained from a man aged 25 to 45 in good health. V gene TRBV29-1 combines with J gene TRBJ2-2; D is possibly TRBD1 (6 bases). The CDR3 loop is CSVVTGPTGELFF. The CDR3 bases are TGCAGCGTTGTGACAGGACCCACCGGGGAGCTGTTTTTT.